Listed below are T cell receptor beta chains from one sample, sequenced in a study of T cells in Graves' hyperthyroidism and ophthalmopathy. From the multiplex PCR reads, TCRdb called clonotypes with MiXCR, one entry per CDR3 protein. Of under 450,000 distinct CDR3 sequences listed, 15% to 19% are singletons. Sequencing input: blood. These receptors came from a woman aged 18-29 years with Graves' hyperthyroidism. Each CDR3 is given with its conserved first and last residue. A D gene is named only where the DNA matches it firmly. Clone size is not always given. Where it is, it says once, few, many or a class for expanded clones.

j_gene: TRBJ1-5; abundance: many; d_gene: TRBD1; v_gene: TRBV20-1; CDR3nt: TGCAGTGCTCTTACAACAGGGGGCCATCAGCCCCAGCATTTT; CDR3aa: CSALTTGGHQPQHF
j_gene: TRBJ2-1; abundance: many; d_gene: -; v_gene: TRBV15; CDR3nt: TGTGCCACCAGCAGAGGTGACAGTAAGTACAATGAGCAGTTCTTC; CDR3aa: CATSRGDSKYNEQFF
j_gene: TRBJ1-3; abundance: -; d_gene: -; v_gene: TRBV5-4; CDR3nt: TGTGCCAGCAGCTTGGGAGCCCCCTCTGGAAACACCATATATTTT; CDR3aa: CASSLGAPSGNTIYF
j_gene: TRBJ1-3; abundance: many; d_gene: -; v_gene: TRBV6-5; CDR3nt: TGTGCCAGCAGTTACGACGGGGATCCAGGCCACTCTGGAAACACCATATATTTT; CDR3aa: CASSYDGDPGHSGNTIYF
j_gene: TRBJ1-2; abundance: few; d_gene: -; v_gene: TRBV18; CDR3nt: TGTGCCAGCTCACTCAAACCGGACTCAAACTATGGCTACACCTTC; CDR3aa: CASSLKPDSNYGYTF
j_gene: TRBJ2-6; abundance: few; d_gene: -; v_gene: TRBV5-1; CDR3nt: TGCGCCAGCAGCCCAAACTCTGGGGCCAACGTCCTGACTTTC; CDR3aa: CASSPNSGANVLTF
j_gene: TRBJ2-3; abundance: many; d_gene: -; v_gene: TRBV5-4; CDR3nt: TGTGCCAGCAGCTTGGCTCGGATTAACGCAGATACGCAGTATTTT; CDR3aa: CASSLARINADTQYF
j_gene: TRBJ2-5; abundance: -; d_gene: -; v_gene: TRBV25-1; CDR3nt: TGTGCCAGCAGTGCGGGTCCGGTGGGGGAGACCCAGTACTTC; CDR3aa: CASSAGPVGETQYF
j_gene: TRBJ1-5; abundance: -; d_gene: -; v_gene: TRBV7-8; CDR3nt: TGTGCCTGCAGTTCCTCCCTCTATCAGCCCCAGCATTTT; CDR3aa: CACSSSLYQPQHF
j_gene: TRBJ2-5; abundance: few; d_gene: TRBD1; v_gene: TRBV3-1; CDR3nt: TGTGCCAGCAGCCAAGATCTCGGGACAGGGAAGACCCAGTACTTC; CDR3aa: CASSQDLGTGKTQYF